This TCR beta chain came from a study of T cell responses to AZD1222 COVID-19 vaccine. TCRdb's copy holds only in-frame clones and misses some; the assay was immunoSEQ multiplex PCR. Seen here are 150,000 or so clones, 85% to 95% observed once, and the top ten hold under 2%. V was cut by 0 bases and J by 1 base, with 7 bases left in between. Germline CDR1 SGHRS, CDR2 YFSETQ. This CDR3 comprises 14 residues. Regarding this clone: Its antigen is undetermined.

General study points: Donor demographics were predominantly white British with a female majority; clonal diversity may be underestimated.

The V and J genes are TRBV5-1 and TRBJ1-1; unclear D gene. The sample consisted of peripheral blood, taken on day 0 of AZD1222 vaccination. This receptor was identified in an adult in good health. This CDR3 reads CASSLVPGNTEAFF. The CDR3 nucleotides are TGCGCCAGCAGCTTGGTTCCAGGGAACACTGAAGCTTTCTTT.